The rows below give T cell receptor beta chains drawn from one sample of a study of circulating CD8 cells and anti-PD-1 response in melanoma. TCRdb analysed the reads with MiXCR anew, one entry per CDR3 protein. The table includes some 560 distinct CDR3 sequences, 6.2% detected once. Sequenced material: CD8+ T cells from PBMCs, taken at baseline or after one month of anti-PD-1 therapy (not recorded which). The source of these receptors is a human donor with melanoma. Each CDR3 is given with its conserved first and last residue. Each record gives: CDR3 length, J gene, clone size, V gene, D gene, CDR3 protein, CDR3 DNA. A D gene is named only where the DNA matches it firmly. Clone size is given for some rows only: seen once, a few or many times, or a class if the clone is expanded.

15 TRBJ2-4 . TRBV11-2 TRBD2 CACSLGWDYTNIQYF TGTGCCTGCAGCTTGGGGTGGGACTACACAAACATTCAGTACTTC
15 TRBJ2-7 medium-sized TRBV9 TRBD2 CASSVVSGLAGEQYF TGTGCCAGCAGCGTGGTTAGCGGGCTGGCTGGGGAGCAGTACTTC
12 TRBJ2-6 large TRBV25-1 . CASSPGANVLTF TGTGCCAGTTCGCCTGGGGCCAACGTCCTGACTTTC
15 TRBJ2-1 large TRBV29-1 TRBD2 CSTSGVQGHPYEQFF TGCAGCACTAGCGGAGTACAGGGTCATCCCTATGAGCAGTTCTTC
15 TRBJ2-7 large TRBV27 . CASSSQGSGLRREYF TGTGCCAGCAGTTCACAGGGTTCGGGTCTACGACGGGAGTACTTC
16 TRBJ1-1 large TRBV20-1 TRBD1 CSARDRDSYMNTEAFF TGCAGTGCTAGAGACCGGGACAGCTACATGAACACTGAAGCTTTCTTT
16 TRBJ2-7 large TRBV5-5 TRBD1 CASSLVGWTGGGEQYF TGTGCCAGCAGCTTGGTAGGATGGACAGGGGGAGGTGAGCAGTACTTC
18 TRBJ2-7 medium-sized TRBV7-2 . CASSRLGPTYMEFYEQYF TGTGCCAGCAGCCGACTCGGCCCCACATATATGGAATTCTACGAGCAGTACTTC
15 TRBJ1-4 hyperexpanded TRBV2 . CASTGDTSTNEKLFF TGTGCCAGCACCGGGGACACTTCAACTAATGAAAAACTGTTTTTT
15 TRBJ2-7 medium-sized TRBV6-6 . CASSYVGEGLSEQYF TGTGCCAGCAGTTACGTGGGGGAAGGGCTCTCCGAGCAGTACTTC
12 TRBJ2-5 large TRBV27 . CASRGIEETQYF TGTGCCAGCAGGGGGATAGAGGAGACCCAGTACTTC
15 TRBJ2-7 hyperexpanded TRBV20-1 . CSARDHASLSYEQYF TGCAGTGCTAGAGATCATGCCAGCCTCTCCTACGAGCAGTACTTC
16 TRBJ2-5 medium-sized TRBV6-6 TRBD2 CASSVASLRGGETQYF TGTGCCAGCAGTGTGGCCTCTCTCCGGGGGGGAGAGACCCAGTACTTC
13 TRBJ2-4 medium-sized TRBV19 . CASRDSLGNIQYF TGTGCCAGTAGGGACAGCCTGGGAAACATTCAGTACTTC
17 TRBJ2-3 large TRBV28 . CASSQHLQGISTDTQYF TGTGCCAGCAGTCAACATTTACAGGGTATAAGCACAGATACGCAGTATTTT
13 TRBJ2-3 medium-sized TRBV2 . CASSEESTDTQYF TGTGCCAGCAGTGAAGAGAGCACAGATACGCAGTATTTT
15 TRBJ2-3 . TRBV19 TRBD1 CASSMDRSSTDTQYF TGTGCCAGTAGTATGGACAGGAGTAGCACAGATACGCAGTATTTT
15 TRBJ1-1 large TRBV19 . CASSIQQGGNTEAFF TGTGCCAGTAGTATACAGCAGGGAGGGAACACTGAAGCTTTCTTT
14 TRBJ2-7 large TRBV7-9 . CASSEGLEGYEQYF TGTGCCAGCAGCGAGGGGCTTGAGGGATACGAGCAGTACTTC
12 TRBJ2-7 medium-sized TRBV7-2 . CASSFQGYEQYF TGTGCCAGCAGCTTTCAGGGGTACGAGCAGTACTTC
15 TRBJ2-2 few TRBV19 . CASSTLDTTTGELFF TGTGCCAGTAGCACTCTCGACACCACCACCGGGGAGCTGTTTTTT
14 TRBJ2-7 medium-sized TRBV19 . CASSMTPGSYEQYF TGTGCCAGTAGTATGACGCCGGGCTCCTACGAGCAGTACTTC
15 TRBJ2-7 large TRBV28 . CASSFLADLSYEQYF .
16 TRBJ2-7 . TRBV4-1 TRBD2 CASSQVQLAGAYEQYF TGCGCCAGCAGCCAAGTACAACTAGCGGGAGCCTACGAGCAGTACTTC
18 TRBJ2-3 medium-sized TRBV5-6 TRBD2 CASSLVRGLGTSQDTQYF TGTGCCAGCAGCTTGGTGAGGGGATTAGGGACTAGCCAAGATACGCAGTATTTT
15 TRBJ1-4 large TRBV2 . CASTKDTSTNEKLFF TGTGCCAGCACCAAGGACACTTCAACTAATGAAAAACTGTTTTTT